The 21 T cell receptor beta chains reported below all come from one sample, sequenced in a study of CD8 T cells in Susac syndrome. RNA in amounts of about 0.5 to 1 ug was reverse transcribed with random hexamers. A single record per CDR3 protein comes from TCRdb applying MiXCR to the immunoSEQ multiplex PCR reads. The sample carries roughly 120,000 distinct CDR3 sequences, approximately 93% recorded once. The sequenced sample consisted of CD4+ T cells from PBMCs. The receptors shown here come from a human donor with multiple sclerosis.

CDR3 sequence: CASSHPSWEKGSYNEQFF. In DNA, the CDR3 is TGCGCCAGCAGCCACCCTTCGTGGGAGAAGGGCTCCTACAATGAGCAGTTCTTC. V and J are TRBV4-3 and TRBJ2-1, with TRBD2 as a possible D gene (5 bases). Looked up from germline, CDR1 is LGHNA and CDR2 is YSLEER. The CDR3 sequence is 18 residues long. V was pared by 3 bases and J by 0 bases, with 18 bases between.

There are a few counts of this clonotype. The V call is TRBV6-4, the J call TRBJ2-7; tentative D call: TRBD2 (5 bases). Germline values: CDR1 MRHNA, CDR2 SNTAGT. Trimming stripped 5 bases from V and 3 bases from J, with 14 bases between. The length of the CDR3 is 14 residues. The CDR3 DNA is TGTGCCAGCAGTCCTACGGGATCTTACTACGAGCAGTACTTC. This encodes CASSPTGSYYEQYF.

This chain links TRBV2 with TRBJ1-1; D gene uncertain. CDR3 length equals 14 residues. V was trimmed by 1 base and J by 6 bases, leaving 12 bases between them. Germline loops: CDR1 SNHLY, CDR2 FYNNEI. CDR3 in amino acids: CASSEGTGFAEAFF. The CDR3, as DNA: TGTGCCAGCAGTGAAGGAACTGGGTTCGCTGAAGCTTTCTTT.

The chain employs TRBV28 and TRBJ2-1; 7 bases map to TRBD1. The CDR3 loop spans 15 amino acids. J was trimmed by 3 bases and V by 2 bases; bases with no gene match: 4. Germline loops: CDR1 MDHEN, CDR2 SYDVKM. CDR3 protein: CASSLEGTVYNEQFF. The DNA of the CDR3 is TGTGCCAGCAGTTTAGAAGGGACAGTCTACAATGAGCAGTTCTTC.

This chain links TRBV12-3 or TRBV12-4 with TRBJ2-2; 7 bases are shared with TRBD2. The J segment lost 5 bases and the V segment lost 5 bases, leaving 8 bases of the junction unmatched. The CDR3 spans 15 residues. The CDR3: CASSPPGGWTGELFF. In DNA form, the CDR3 reads TGTGCCAGCAGTCCTCCGGGGGGTTGGACCGGGGAGCTGTTTTTT.

V is TRBV12-3 or TRBV12-4 and J is TRBJ1-4, with TRBD1 matching over 9 bases. The J segment lost 4 bases and the V segment lost 6 bases, leaving 9 bases of the junction unmatched. The CDR3 covers 16 residues. The CDR3 sequence is CASRTGGEYFNEKLFF. Here the CDR3 DNA reads TGTGCCAGCAGAACAGGGGGCGAATATTTTAATGAAAAACTGTTTTTT.

The chain links TRBV20-1 to TRBJ1-2, with D tentatively TRBD1 (6 bases). The germline V and J ends were trimmed by 3 bases and 8 bases, with 19 bases remaining between them. Germline CDR1 is DFQATT and CDR2 is SNEGSKA (reference sequence). This CDR3 has 14 residues. This CDR3 reads CSASLNEGDEGYTF. Written as DNA, the CDR3 is TGCAGTGCTAGCCTGAACGAGGGGGATGAGGGCTACACCTTC.

The chain uses TRBV4-1 and TRBJ1-2; the match to TRBD1 covers 7 bases. The ends lost 3 bases at V and 3 bases at J; junction bases unmatched: 10. The CDR3 runs 16 residues. Germline V CDR1 and CDR2: MGHRA, YSYEKL. This CDR3 is CASSQGAGTAYYGYTF. The CDR3 DNA sequence: TGCGCCAGCAGCCAGGGGGCCGGGACAGCCTACTATGGCTACACCTTC.

This chain's CDR3 is CASRAGGLTGELFF. In nucleotides, the CDR3 is TGTGCCAGCAGAGCGGGGGGTCTCACCGGGGAGCTGTTTTTT. The chain links TRBV28 to TRBJ2-2, with 9 bases aligning to TRBD2. With 6 bases clipped from V and 4 bases from J, the junction kept 3 bases outside the gene matches. This CDR3 comprises 14 residues. From germline, CDR1 is MDHEN and CDR2 SYDVKM.

This chain uses TRBV11-2 with TRBJ1-2; TRBD1 is a possible D gene (5 bases). Germline-derived CDR1 and CDR2 are SGHAT and FQNNGV. Trimming removed 5 bases at V and 8 bases at J, with 36 bases between. The CDR3 consists of 20 residues. The CDR3 sequence: CASSPNQLRAPQGGMRGYTF. CDR3 DNA sequence: TGTGCCAGCAGCCCCAACCAGTTAAGGGCCCCCCAGGGTGGGATGCGGGGCTACACCTTC.

The CDR3 DNA reads TGTGCCTGGAGCGCTAATTCACCCCTCCACTTT. Amino acids: CAWSANSPLHF. J is TRBJ1-6 and V is TRBV30; D is unclear. V shed 3 bases and J shed 6 bases, with 3 bases lying between them. Germline CDR1 reads GTSNPN; CDR2 reads SVGIG (reference sequence). There are 11 residues in the CDR3.

The chain links TRBV5-1 to TRBJ2-5, with a tentative D call TRBD2 (5 bases). Per germline, CDR1 SGHRS and CDR2 YFSETQ. There are 15 residues in the CDR3. The V gene lost 0 bases and the J gene lost 1 base, with 10 bases spanning the gap. CDR3 residues: CASSLVSAVQETQYF. The CDR3 DNA is TGCGCCAGCAGCTTGGTATCAGCGGTCCAAGAGACCCAGTACTTC.

The rearrangement links TRBV12-3 or TRBV12-4 to TRBJ2-7; possibly TRBD2 for D (6 bases). CDR3 length: 19 residues. The V and J ends lost 6 bases and 3 bases respectively, with 30 bases between them. The CDR3 coding sequence is TGTGCCAGCAGCTCTGAGTTGGGGGGTAGTCCTCGAAACAACTACGAGCAGTACTTC. It specifies CASSSELGGSPRNNYEQYF.

This clonotype has just one count. This chain connects TRBV11-1 to TRBJ1-6; D uncertain. This CDR3 is built from 13 residues. V lost 3 bases and J lost 6, with 6 bases in between. Germline values: CDR1 SGHAT, CDR2 FQDESV (reference sequence). CDR3 sequence (DNA): TGTGCCAGCAGCTTCTTGTTTAATTCACCCCTCCACTTT. It encodes CASSFLFNSPLHF.

The chain combines TRBV9 with TRBJ1-1; TRBD1 matches at 10 bases. J lost 6 bases, V lost 1 base, and 6 bases had no gene match. The CDR3 runs 15 residues. CDR1 SGDLS and CDR2 YYNGEE come from the germline V gene. The DNA for the CDR3 is TGTGCCAGCAGCGTATGGGGACAGGGGAGATCTGAAGCTTTCTTT. It translates to CASSVWGQGRSEAFF.

V gene TRBV7-3 combines with J gene TRBJ2-3, with D hard to call. The V gene lost 6 bases and the J gene lost 4 bases, with 11 bases spanning the gap. Germline lookup yields CDR1 SGHTA and CDR2 FQGTGA. The CDR3 length is 13 residues. Written as DNA, the CDR3 is TGTGCCAGCAGTCTTAATCCGGCAGATACGCAGTATTTT. Translating gives CASSLNPADTQYF.

The rearrangement uses TRBV7-3 and TRBJ1-6, with no clear D. The germline V gene has CDR1 SGHTA and CDR2 FQGTGA. V lost 2 bases to trimming and J lost 6 bases, with 5 bases between them. CDR3 length: 13 residues. The CDR3 region is CASSLSGNSPLHF. The CDR3, as DNA: TGTGCCAGCAGCTTATCTGGTAATTCACCCCTCCACTTT.

The chain links TRBV24-1 to TRBJ2-6; 12 positions match TRBD1. CDR3 length: 20 residues. V lost 3 bases to trimming and J lost 2 bases; unmatched junction nucleotides: 10. Germline V gives CDR1 KGHDR, CDR2 SFDVKD. DNA of the CDR3: TGTGCCACCAGTGATCCGACACCGGGACAGGGGGCGGCTGGGGCCAACGTCCTGACTTTC. It specifies CATSDPTPGQGAAGANVLTF.

The chain joins TRBV2 to TRBJ2-2; the D call may be TRBD1 or TRBD2 (5 bases each). The CDR3 has 12 residues. The germline V gene encodes CDR1 SNHLY and CDR2 FYNNEI. Trimming removed 6 bases from V and 6 bases from J, with 8 bases in between. The CDR3 DNA follows: TGTGCCAGCAGCGTGGGGGCCGGGGAGCTGTTTTTT. Translating gives CASSVGAGELFF.

The gene calls are TRBV5-1 and TRBJ1-5; 8 positions match TRBD1. The trim removed 4 bases at V and 6 bases at J, leaving 9 bases unmatched. The CDR3 is 15 amino acids. CDR1 is SGHRS and CDR2 is YFSETQ in the germline V gene. The CDR3 DNA follows: TGCGCCAGCAGCCCGGGACAGGCGGACGGTCAGCCCCAGCATTTT. Its translation: CASSPGQADGQPQHF.

This chain links TRBV30 with TRBJ2-3, with 7 bases aligning to TRBD2. The V gene's germline CDR1 is GTSNPN and CDR2 SVGIG (reference sequence). The V segment lost 7 bases and the J segment 1 base; nucleotides outside the gene matches: 8. The CDR3 length is 14 residues. CDR3 region: CAFLSGDGTDTQYF. The CDR3 nucleotides read TGTGCCTTCCTAAGCGGGGATGGCACAGATACGCAGTATTTT.